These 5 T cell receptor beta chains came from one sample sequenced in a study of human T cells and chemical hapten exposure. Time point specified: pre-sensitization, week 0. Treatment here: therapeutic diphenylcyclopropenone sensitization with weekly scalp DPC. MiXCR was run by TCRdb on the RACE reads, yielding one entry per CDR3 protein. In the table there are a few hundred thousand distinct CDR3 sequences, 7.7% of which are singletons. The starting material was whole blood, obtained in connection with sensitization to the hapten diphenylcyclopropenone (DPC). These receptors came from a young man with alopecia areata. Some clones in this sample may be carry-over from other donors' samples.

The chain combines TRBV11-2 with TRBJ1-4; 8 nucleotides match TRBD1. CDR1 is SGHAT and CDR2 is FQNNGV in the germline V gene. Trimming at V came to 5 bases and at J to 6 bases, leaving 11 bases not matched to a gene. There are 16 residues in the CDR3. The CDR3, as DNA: TGTGCCAGCAGCCCCCGTGGCGCAGGGGGCGATGAAAAACTGTTTTTT. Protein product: CASSPRGAGGDEKLFF.

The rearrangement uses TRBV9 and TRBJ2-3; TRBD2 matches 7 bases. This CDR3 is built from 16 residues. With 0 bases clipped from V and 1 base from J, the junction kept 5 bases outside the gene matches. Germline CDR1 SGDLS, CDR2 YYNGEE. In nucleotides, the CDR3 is TGTGCCAGCAGCGTAGTTCATGCGGGGGGCACAGATACGCAGTATTTT. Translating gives CASSVVHAGGTDTQYF. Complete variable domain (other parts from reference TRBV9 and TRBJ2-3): DSGVTQTPKHLITATGQRVTLRCSPRSGDLSVYWYQQSLDQGLQFLIQYYNGEERAKGNILERFSAQQFPDLHSELNLSSLELGDSALYFCASSVVHAGGTDTQYFGPGTRLTVL.

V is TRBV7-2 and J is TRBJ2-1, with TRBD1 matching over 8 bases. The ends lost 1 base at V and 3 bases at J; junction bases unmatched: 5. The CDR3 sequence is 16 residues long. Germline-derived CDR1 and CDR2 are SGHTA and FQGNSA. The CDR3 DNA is TGTGCCAGCAGCTTAGTTTCGACAGGGGACTACAATGAGCAGTTCTTC. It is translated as CASSLVSTGDYNEQFF.

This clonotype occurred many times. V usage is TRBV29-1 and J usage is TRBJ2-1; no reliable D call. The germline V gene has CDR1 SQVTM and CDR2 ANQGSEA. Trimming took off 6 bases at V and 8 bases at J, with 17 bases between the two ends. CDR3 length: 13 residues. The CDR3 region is CSVAGPPEDEQFF. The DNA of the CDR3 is TGCAGCGTGGCCGGGCCCCCCGAGGATGAGCAGTTCTTC.

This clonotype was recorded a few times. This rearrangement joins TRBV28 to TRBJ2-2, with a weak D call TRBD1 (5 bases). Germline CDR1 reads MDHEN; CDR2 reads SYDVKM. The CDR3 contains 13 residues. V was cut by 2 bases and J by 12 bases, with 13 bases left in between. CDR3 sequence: CASSLVIRVQLFF. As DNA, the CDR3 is TGTGCCAGCAGTTTAGTGATCAGGGTACAGCTGTTTTTT. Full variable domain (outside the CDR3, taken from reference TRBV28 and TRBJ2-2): DVKVTQSSRYLVKRTGEKVFLECVQDMDHENMFWYRQDPGLGLRLIYFSYDVKMKEKGDIPEGYSVSREKKERFSLILESASTNQTSMYLCASSLVIRVQLFFGEGSRLTVL.